This passage covers 9 T cell receptor beta chains from one sample sequenced in a study of CXCR3-negative and CXCR3-positive naive CD8 T cells. The study's findings and limits: In CXCR3-positive naive cells, the TRB CDR3s were more hydrophobic than in CXCR3-negative naive cells.

Antigens for these TCRs are unknown. UMI-tagged TRB cDNA libraries were built via 5' RACE. TCRdb reworked the 5' RACE reads into one entry per CDR3 protein, no DNA. In total, the table holds about 120,000 distinct CDR3 sequences. Sequencing used naive CXCR3+ CD8+ T cells from blood. As to subset: CD45RO-CCR7+CD27+CD95- naive CD8+ T cells expressing CXCR3 (TNR3+). These receptors originate from a human donor in good health. Some clones in this sample may be carry-over from other donors' samples.

The chain links TRBV28 to TRBJ2-7; absent DNA, TCRdb's TRBD2 call cannot be checked. The CDR3 has 15 amino acids. Germline CDR1 MDHEN, CDR2 SYDVKM. CDR3 protein: CASSEIAATYYEQYF.

This chain links TRBV29-1 with TRBJ2-7; no DNA is available, so the TRBD2 call from TCRdb remains unchecked. Germline V gene lookup returns CDR1 SQVTM and CDR2 ANQGSEA. This CDR3 contains 15 residues. Here the CDR3 reads CSVEAEQALGYEQYF.

The V call is TRBV29-1, the J call TRBJ2-1; without DNA, the TCRdb call of TRBD2 cannot be checked. Germline lookup yields CDR1 SQVTM and CDR2 ANQGSEA. The CDR3 consists of 15 residues. CDR3 sequence reads: CSVVLTSGSMNEQFF.

This chain uses TRBV10-3 with TRBJ2-7. Germline values: CDR1 ENHRY, CDR2 SYGVKD. The CDR3 extends over 14 amino acids. The CDR3 here is CAISDTQETLEQYF.

CDR3 loop: CASSPFEKLFF. V and J are TRBV27 and TRBJ1-4; TCRdb's assignment of TRBD1 cannot be checked, as there is no DNA. The CDR3 is made up of 11 amino acids. The germline CDR1 and CDR2 sequences are MNHEY and SMNVEV (reference sequence).

The V call is TRBV29-1, the J call TRBJ2-2; TCRdb gives TRBD1 as the D gene, but with no DNA this cannot be confirmed. Germline V lookup: CDR1 SQVTM, CDR2 ANQGSEA. This CDR3 comprises 15 residues. The CDR3 sequence is CSVEKGDKNTGELFF.

The rearrangement joins TRBV29-1 to TRBJ2-4; TCRdb's assignment of TRBD1 cannot be checked, as there is no DNA. The CDR3 extends over 13 amino acids. Per germline, CDR1 SQVTM and CDR2 ANQGSEA. The CDR3 protein is CSVAGTAKNIQYF.

This CDR3 is CASAVQGPTLNYGYTF. The gene calls are TRBV28 and TRBJ1-2; TCRdb's D call of TRBD1 is untestable without DNA. Per germline, CDR1 MDHEN and CDR2 SYDVKM. The CDR3 covers 16 residues.

V usage is TRBV7-6 and J usage is TRBJ2-1; with no DNA, the TCRdb D assignment of TRBD1 cannot be verified. Germline CDR1 SGHVS, CDR2 FNYEAQ. The length of the CDR3 is 14 residues. The CDR3 reads CASGPGVYHNEQFF.